This is a list of T cell receptor beta chains from one sample in a study of T cell responses to AZD1222 COVID-19 vaccine. Profiled with immunoSEQ multiplex PCR; TCRdb holds only in-frame clones, not every one. The top ten clones hold 3.5% to 4.5% of a sample with 150,000 or so clones, around 92% of them seen once. The sample in question was peripheral blood, obtained 28 days after the second AZD1222 dose. The origin of the receptors is an adult who received the AZD1222 COVID-19 vaccine. The CDR3 runs from the conserved cysteine through the conserved F or W. A D gene is named only where the DNA matches it firmly. Clone size is shown for a subset of rows, as once, few, many or a class of expanded clone.

d_call j_call v_call clone_size cdr3_aa cdr3_nt
NA TRBJ2-3 TRBV7-9 NA CASSSLGDTQYF TGTGCCAGCAGCTCCCTGGGGGATACGCAGTATTTT
NA TRBJ2-1 TRBV18 NA CASSPFDSYNEQFF TGTGCCAGCTCACCATTCGACAGTTACAATGAGCAGTTCTTC
TRBD1 TRBJ2-7 TRBV5-1 NA CASSSDRGFSYEQYF TGCGCCAGCAGCTCGGACAGGGGCTTTTCCTACGAGCAGTACTTC
NA TRBJ1-2 TRBV25-1 NA CASSEADRGGYTF TGTGCCAGCAGTGAGGCCGATCGTGGCGGCTACACCTTC
TRBD2 TRBJ2-7 TRBV3-1/TRBV3-2 NA CASSQPGLAGQRSSYEQYF TGTGCCAGCAGCCAGCCGGGACTAGCGGGGCAAAGGAGCTCCTACGAGCAGTACTTC
NA TRBJ1-1 TRBV18 NA CASSLGSTEAFF TGTGCCAGCTCACTGGGCAGCACTGAAGCTTTCTTT
NA TRBJ1-2 TRBV5-6 NA CASSLRDPNYGYTF TGTGCCAGCAGCTTGCGGGACCCTAACTATGGCTACACCTTC
TRBD2 TRBJ2-3 TRBV4-1 NA CASSSPRAGGADTQYF TGCGCCAGCAGCTCGCCCAGGGCGGGAGGCGCAGATACGCAGTATTTT
NA TRBJ1-3 TRBV18 NA CASSPRSNSGNTIYF TGTGCCAGCTCACCACGTTCTAACAGTGGAAACACCATATATTTT
TRBD1 TRBJ2-1 TRBV14 NA CASSWGTGGRNEQFF TGTGCCAGCAGCTGGGGGACAGGGGGCCGAAATGAGCAGTTCTTC
TRBD1 TRBJ1-1 TRBV2 NA CASSEYRGAPGTEAFF TGTGCCAGCAGTGAATACAGGGGGGCGCCAGGCACTGAAGCTTTCTTT
NA TRBJ2-1 TRBV7-2 NA CASSFNLGDNEQFF TGTGCCAGCAGCTTTAACCTAGGGGACAATGAGCAGTTCTTC
NA TRBJ2-2 TRBV5-1 NA CASSPAGEAGELFF TGCGCCAGCAGCCCCGCAGGGGAGGCCGGGGAGCTGTTTTTT
TRBD1 TRBJ2-2 TRBV5-4 NA CASSPAGQGATGELFF TGTGCCAGCAGCCCTGCTGGACAGGGAGCGACCGGGGAGCTGTTTTTT
NA TRBJ2-5 TRBV5-1 NA CASSWRAETQYF TGCGCCAGCAGTTGGAGGGCGGAGACCCAGTACTTC
NA TRBJ1-2 TRBV28 few CASRTLRSNYGYTF TGTGCCAGCAGAACCTTGCGGTCCAACTATGGCTACACCTTC
TRBD1 TRBJ1-2 TRBV29-1 NA CSVGARRQGGAGYGYTF TGCAGCGTTGGCGCCAGGAGGCAGGGGGGGGCCGGGTATGGCTACACCTTC
NA TRBJ2-3 TRBV9 NA CASSVGAGTSTDTQYF TGTGCCAGCAGCGTAGGGGCGGGGACTAGCACAGATACGCAGTATTTT
NA TRBJ1-5 TRBV4-1 NA CASSQPREQPQHF TGCGCCAGCAGCCAACCCAGGGAGCAGCCCCAGCATTTT
TRBD1 TRBJ1-1 TRBV19 NA CASSRQGATEAFF TGTGCCAGTAGTCGACAGGGGGCAACTGAAGCTTTCTTT
TRBD1 TRBJ1-1 TRBV29-1 NA CSAGGQGLEAFF TGCAGCGCTGGTGGACAGGGACTTGAAGCTTTCTTT
TRBD1 TRBJ1-1 TRBV18 NA CASSPRTGRLDTEAFF TGTGCCAGCTCACCAAGGACAGGGAGACTTGACACTGAAGCTTTCTTT
TRBD1 TRBJ1-2 TRBV6-5 NA CASSRTGGNYGYTF TGTGCCAGCAGTCGGACAGGGGGCAACTATGGCTACACCTTC
TRBD1 TRBJ1-5 TRBV28 NA CASSPPGGQGMPQHF TGTGCCAGCAGCCCTCCCGGAGGACAGGGGATGCCCCAGCATTTT
NA TRBJ1-1 TRBV19 NA CASSIETGSTLNTEAFF TGTGCCAGTAGTATCGAAACAGGTTCCACCTTAAACACTGAAGCTTTCTTT
NA TRBJ1-1 TRBV11-1 NA CASSLSRQNTEAFF TGTGCCAGCAGCTTATCGCGGCAGAACACTGAAGCTTTCTTT
TRBD1 TRBJ2-2 TRBV11-2 NA CASSLQGQGDAGELFF TGTGCCAGCAGCTTACAAGGACAGGGGGACGCCGGGGAGCTGTTTTTT
NA TRBJ2-5 TRBV15 NA CATSGRGGQETQYF TGTGCCACCAGCGGCCGGGGCGGACAAGAGACCCAGTACTTC
NA TRBJ2-5 TRBV5-1 NA CASSLPDPQETQYF TGCGCCAGCAGCCTCCCCGACCCCCAAGAGACCCAGTACTTC
TRBD1 TRBJ2-3 TRBV5-4 NA CASSPVTGGRMSDTQYF TGTGCCAGCAGCCCCGTGACAGGGGGAAGAATGTCAGATACGCAGTATTTT
NA TRBJ1-1 TRBV30 NA CAWRPGRPNTEAFF TGTGCCTGGAGACCGGGCAGGCCGAACACTGAAGCTTTCTTT
TRBD1 TRBJ1-4 TRBV19 NA CASSTESEPGQNKQLFF TGTGCCAGTAGTACAGAATCGGAACCGGGACAGAATAAGCAACTGTTTTTT
NA TRBJ1-4 TRBV6-5 NA CASSYDLGTTNEKLFF TGTGCCAGCAGTTACGATCTAGGGACGACTAATGAAAAACTGTTTTTT
TRBD2 TRBJ2-1 TRBV2 NA CASGATSGSLDEQFF TGTGCCAGCGGAGCGACTAGCGGGAGTCTCGATGAGCAGTTCTTC
NA TRBJ2-1 TRBV11-2 once CASSLLTRQFF TGTGCCAGCAGCTTATTGACACGGCAGTTCTTC
TRBD1 TRBJ1-5 TRBV6-5 NA CASGTALSNQPQHF TGTGCCAGTGGGACAGCTCTGAGCAATCAGCCCCAGCATTTT
NA TRBJ1-2 TRBV20-1 NA CSVGGYTF TGCAGTGTTGGTGGCTACACCTTC
NA TRBJ1-2 TRBV29-1 NA CSVALGAGGYTF TGCAGCGTTGCGTTGGGGGCTGGTGGCTACACCTTC
TRBD2 TRBJ2-1 TRBV7-9 NA CASSFFGLAGGTYNEQFF TGTGCCAGCAGCTTTTTCGGGCTAGCGGGAGGTACCTACAATGAGCAGTTCTTC
NA TRBJ1-1 TRBV30 NA CAWRNTLNTEAFF TGTGCCTGGAGGAATACACTAAACACTGAAGCTTTCTTT
NA TRBJ2-7 TRBV11-3 NA CASSLGRDDEQYF TGTGCCAGCAGCTTAGGACGGGATGACGAGCAGTACTTC
NA TRBJ1-2 TRBV7-9 NA CASSFAGADYGYTF TGTGCCAGCAGCTTTGCTGGGGCAGACTATGGCTACACCTTC
NA TRBJ2-2 TRBV18 NA CASSPSPGANTGELFF TGTGCCAGCTCACCATCGCCGGGGGCGAACACCGGGGAGCTGTTTTTT
NA TRBJ2-6 TRBV7-3 NA CASSPASGANVLTF TGTGCCAGCAGTCCGGCCTCTGGGGCCAACGTCCTGACTTTC
NA TRBJ1-3 TRBV5-1 NA CASSLAGYGNTIYF TGCGCCAGCAGCTTGGCGGGATATGGAAACACCATATATTTT
TRBD1 TRBJ1-4 TRBV9 NA CASNRGLGFNEKLFF TGTGCCAGCAACAGGGGCCTCGGATTTAATGAAAAACTGTTTTTT
TRBD2 TRBJ2-7 TRBV7-2 NA CASSSNSGRLDEQYF TGTGCCAGCAGCTCTAATAGCGGGAGGCTTGACGAGCAGTACTTC
NA TRBJ1-1 TRBV29-1 NA CSVSSNLHTEAFF TGCAGCGTTTCCTCCAACCTACACACTGAAGCTTTCTTT
NA TRBJ1-6 TRBV4-3 NA CASSQDRSPNSPLHF TGCGCCAGCAGCCAAGATCGCAGCCCTAATTCACCCCTCCACTTT
TRBD2 TRBJ2-2 TRBV5-1 NA CASSLTGTSGRSFTGELFF TGCGCCAGCAGCTTGACCGGGACTAGCGGGAGGTCCTTCACCGGGGAGCTGTTTTTT
NA TRBJ2-3 TRBV18 NA CASSKGVTDTQYF TGTGCCAGCTCAAAAGGAGTCACAGATACGCAGTATTTT
TRBD1 TRBJ1-2 TRBV19 once CASSPDRLGYGYTF TGTGCCAGTAGTCCGGACAGGTTGGGTTATGGCTACACCTTC
NA TRBJ1-1 TRBV7-9 NA CASSWGAVGRIFF TGTGCCAGCAGCTGGGGCGCGGTCGGTAGGATCTTCTTT
TRBD1 TRBJ1-5 TRBV7-2 NA CASSLVGGENNQPQHF TGTGCCAGCAGCTTAGTAGGGGGCGAAAACAATCAGCCCCAGCATTTT
NA TRBJ1-5 TRBV19 NA CASAGIQSHQAQHF TGTGCCAGCGCCGGTATTCAGTCCCATCAGGCCCAGCATTTT
NA TRBJ1-6 TRBV18 NA CASSPRDNSPLHF TGTGCCAGCTCACCCCGGGACAATTCACCCCTCCACTTT
NA TRBJ1-3 TRBV9 NA CASSSPRGSGNTIYF TGTGCCAGCAGCTCTCCTAGGGGGTCAGGAAACACCATATATTTT
TRBD1 TRBJ1-1 TRBV27 NA CASSLFQGATEAFF TGTGCCAGCAGTTTATTTCAGGGGGCGACTGAAGCTTTCTTT
TRBD1 TRBJ1-5 TRBV28 NA CASTLGQGNQPQHF TGTGCCAGCACCCTGGGACAGGGAAATCAGCCCCAGCATTTT